This T cell receptor beta chain was documented in a study of T cells expressing NK-cell markers. TCRdb re-called the 5' RACE reads and gives one entry per CDR3 protein, without DNA. This sample's clone table lists 550,000 or so distinct CDR3 sequences. General study points: No clear determination of HCMV specificity was made for expanded NKG2C+ T cell clones. Each of six donors carried dominant NKG2C+ clonotypes accounting for roughly 1.0-7.5% of CD8+ T cells.

As to this clonotype: The antigen is undetermined.

Germline loops: CDR1 LNHNV, CDR2 YYDKDF (reference sequence). The CDR3 covers 15 residues. The J gene is TRBJ1-5, the V gene TRBV15; TCRdb picks TRBD1, but there is no DNA to check that call. Sequencing was carried out using blood T cells: a sorted CD56 or NKG2C T cell subset, CD4+ or CD8+ T cells, or bulk PBMC T cells (not recorded which). The clonotype was recovered from a man aged 18 to 30 in good health. CDR3 region: CATSLTRDNHQPQHF.